A single sample gave rise to the 28 T cell receptor beta chains below, sequenced in a study of shared clonotypes between healthy human individuals. Generated by immunoSEQ multiplex PCR, the TCRdb table keeps only in-frame clones and is missing some. The sample comprises 2 million to 2.5 million clones, approximately 94% of which are singletons, and approximately 0.35% rests with the top ten. The sequenced sample consisted of naive CD4+ T cells from PBMCs. Stated subset: CD45RA+ positively selected. These receptors came from a man between 18 and 35 years old in good health. Some clones in this sample may be carry-over from other donors' samples.

The V gene is TRBV2, the J gene TRBJ2-6; D remains unclear. Germline CDR1 reads SNHLY; CDR2 reads FYNNEI. The CDR3 contains 14 residues. Between the trimmed V and J ends, which lost 7 bases and 1 base, there was a span of 8 bases. In nucleotides, the CDR3 is TGTGCCAGCAAGCCGGTTTCTGGGGCCAACGTCCTGACTTTC. Its translation is CASKPVSGANVLTF.

To note about this clone: This sample also contains other DNA sequences that code for the same CDR3. The rearrangement joins TRBV28 to TRBJ2-5; TRBD2 agrees at 12 bases. The CDR3 length is 14 residues. Germline CDR1 MDHEN, CDR2 SYDVKM. J was trimmed by 4 bases and V by 5 bases; bases with no gene match: 2. CDR3 sequence reads: CASSPTSGRETQYF. Written as DNA, the CDR3 is TGTGCCAGCAGTCCGACTAGCGGGAGAGAGACCCAGTACTTC.

CDR3 nucleotide sequence: TGTGCCAGCAGTGAAGCTCTGCCGGGCGGCAATCAGCCCCAGCATTTT. The encoded protein is CASSEALPGGNQPQHF. The chain combines TRBV2 with TRBJ1-5, with D unclear. The CDR3 has 16 residues. Germline assignment: CDR1 SNHLY and CDR2 FYNNEI. Trimming shortened V by 0 bases and J by 2 bases, and 11 bases separated the two germline ends.

This chain links TRBV7-3 with TRBJ2-5; weak D call: TRBD2 (5 bases). V lost 5 bases to trimming and J lost 2 bases, with 9 bases between them. Germline CDR1 SGHTA, CDR2 FQGTGA. The CDR3 runs 13 residues. In nucleotides, the CDR3 is TGTGCCAGCAGCAAGTGGAGGCAAGAGACCCAGTACTTC. It codes for CASSKWRQETQYF. The variable domain in full, with the rest retrieved from reference TRBV7-3 and TRBJ2-5, is GAGVSQTPSNKVTEKGKYVELRCDPISGHTALYWYRQSLGQGPEFLIYFQGTGAADDSGLPNDRFFAVRPEGSVSTLKIQRTERGDSAVYLCASSKWRQETQYFGPGTRLLVL.

This chain joins TRBV10-1 and TRBJ2-7; 9 bases line up with TRBD1. Germline V gives CDR1 WNHNN, CDR2 SYGVQD (reference sequence). The ends lost 0 bases at V and 1 base at J; junction bases unmatched: 25. There are 23 residues in the CDR3. The CDR3 DNA reads TGCGCCAGCAGTGAGTCGACCCCGGGACAGGGAGGGCTAGCCCCCAAGAGGTCCTACGAGCAGTACTTC. Residues: CASSESTPGQGGLAPKRSYEQYF.

The V gene is TRBV6-1, the J gene TRBJ2-5, with 8 bases matching TRBD2. There are 14 residues in the CDR3. The germline V gene has CDR1 MNHNS and CDR2 SASEGT. The ends lost 6 bases at V and 4 bases at J; junction bases unmatched: 7. CDR3 DNA: TGTGCCAGCAGGCCAGCGGGAGTGGTAGAGACCCAGTACTTC. It translates to CASRPAGVVETQYF.

This chain uses TRBV19 with TRBJ1-4; D is ambiguous. Germline V gene data show CDR1 as LNHDA and CDR2 as SQIVND (reference sequence). The CDR3 extends over 15 amino acids. Trimming cost V 3 bases and J 0 bases, with 8 bases left between them. CDR3 nucleotide sequence: TGTGCCAGTAGTATTTTCCTGACAACTAATGAAAAACTGTTTTTT. Translation gives CASSIFLTTNEKLFF.

The chain combines TRBV7-9 with TRBJ1-1; a weak D match, TRBD1 (5 bases). CDR1 and CDR2 from the germline V gene are SEHNR and FQNEAQ (reference sequence). This CDR3 region has 17 residues. The ends were cut back, 5 bases at V and 4 bases at J, with 23 bases in the middle. CDR3 sequence (DNA): TGTGCCAGCAGCCGCCGTGGGGGACTTCGTCGAGGCACTGAAGCTTTCTTT. Amino acids: CASSRRGGLRRGTEAFF.

The chain links TRBV27 to TRBJ2-5, with D possibly being TRBD1 (5 bases). CDR3 length: 15 residues. Germline loops: CDR1 MNHEY, CDR2 SMNVEV (reference sequence). The germline V and J ends were trimmed by 2 bases and 2 bases, with 12 bases remaining between them. The chain's CDR3 is CASSLTGRVQETQYF. The CDR3 DNA reads as TGTGCCAGCAGTTTAACGGGCAGGGTGCAAGAGACCCAGTACTTC.

The chain employs TRBV2 and TRBJ2-6; TRBD1 is a possible D gene (5 bases). CDR3 length: 16 residues. V gave up 6 bases and J gave up 0 bases, with 12 bases separating them. CDR1 and CDR2 from the germline V gene are SNHLY and FYNNEI. The CDR3 DNA sequence: TGTGCCAGCAGACTCGACAGCATCTCTGGGGCCAACGTCCTGACTTTC. Translating gives CASRLDSISGANVLTF.

The genes are TRBV29-1 and TRBJ2-5; D may be TRBD1 or TRBD2 (5 bases each). V was pared by 3 bases and J by 5 bases, with 13 bases between. Germline CDR1 and CDR2: SQVTM and ANQGSEA. This CDR3 has 13 amino acids. The CDR3 spells CSVDVVEGETQYF. In DNA, the CDR3 is TGCAGCGTTGATGTGGTTGAGGGGGAGACCCAGTACTTC.

The chain joins TRBV6-1 to TRBJ1-2; TRBD1 agrees at 7 bases. CDR1 and CDR2 from the germline V gene are MNHNS and SASEGT. This CDR3 has 13 residues. The J segment lost 5 bases and the V segment lost 6 bases, leaving 6 bases of the junction unmatched. The CDR3 DNA is TGTGCCAGCAGGAAGGGGGCAGGATATGGCTACACCTTC. It yields the protein CASRKGAGYGYTF.

J is TRBJ1-2 and V is TRBV27; D is perhaps TRBD1 (6 bases). The germline gives CDR1 MNHEY, CDR2 SMNVEV (reference sequence). The germline V and J ends were trimmed by 6 bases and 4 bases, with 21 bases remaining between them. The CDR3 is 16 amino acids. CDR3 DNA: TGTGCCAGCAGCAAGAAAGGGTCCAGGGGAACCTATGGCTACACCTTC. It is translated as CASSKKGSRGTYGYTF.

This clone was counted a single time. The rearrangement joins TRBV19 to TRBJ2-7, with D tentatively TRBD1 or TRBD2 (5 bases each). V was trimmed by 5 bases and J by 12 bases, leaving 17 bases between them. Germline V gene data show CDR1 as LNHDA and CDR2 as SQIVND (reference sequence). CDR3 length equals 12 residues. The CDR3 protein is CASSLQPGRLYF. DNA of the CDR3: TGTGCCAGTAGTCTACAGCCGGGACGTCTGTACTTC.

As concerns this clone: The sample holds other DNA sequences that translate to the same CDR3. This chain uses TRBV5-1 with TRBJ2-3, with D perhaps given as TRBD1 or TRBD2 (5 bases each). The CDR3 has 15 residues. V was shortened by 0 bases and J by 2 bases, with 10 bases between the two germline ends. The germline CDR1 and CDR2 sequences are SGHRS and YFSETQ. CDR3: CASSLDEGSTDTQYF. The CDR3 DNA sequence: TGCGCCAGCAGCTTGGACGAGGGGTCCACAGATACGCAGTATTTT. Based on the CDR3 plus reference TRBV5-1 and TRBJ2-3, the full variable domain is KAGVTQTPRYLIKTRGQQVTLSCSPISGHRSVSWYQQTPGQGLQFLFEYFSETQRNKGNFPGRFSGRQFSNSRSEMNVSTLELGDSALYLCASSLDEGSTDTQYFGPGTRLTVL.

The chain couples TRBV7-9 to TRBJ1-6; no reliable D call. In germline, CDR1 is SEHNR, CDR2 FQNEAQ (reference sequence). V was shortened by 2 bases and J by 6 bases, with 8 bases between the two germline ends. This CDR3 comprises 14 residues. The CDR3 reads CASSLPLINSPLHF. In DNA form, the CDR3 reads TGTGCCAGCAGCTTACCCCTTATTAATTCACCCCTCCACTTT.

V and J are TRBV11-1 and TRBJ2-3, with TRBD2 identical over 12 bases. This CDR3 comprises 14 residues. Germline V gene data show CDR1 as SGHAT and CDR2 as FQDESV (reference sequence). V was clipped by 3 bases and J by 5 bases; unmatched bases: 0. DNA of the CDR3: TGTGCCAGCAGCTTGACTAGCGGGAGAGATACGCAGTATTTT. This sequence encodes CASSLTSGRDTQYF.

This clone was seen just once. The chain has TRBV25-1 and TRBJ2-7; a possible D gene is TRBD1 (5 bases). CDR3 size: 14 residues. Trimming removed 4 bases from V and 5 bases from J, with 15 bases in between. From germline, CDR1 is MGHDK and CDR2 SYGVNS. The CDR3 protein is CASSVPGSVDEQYF. In DNA, the CDR3 is TGTGCCAGCAGTGTCCCAGGGTCTGTCGACGAGCAGTACTTC.

The rearrangement joins TRBV5-8 to TRBJ2-5, with a possible D match to TRBD2 (5 bases). The CDR3 is made up of 14 amino acids. Germline assignment: CDR1 SGHTS and CDR2 YDEGEE. The ends were cut back, 0 bases at V and 5 bases at J, with 11 bases in the middle. CDR3: CASSLASGGETQYF. CDR3 sequence (DNA): TGTGCCAGCAGCTTGGCCTCAGGCGGGGAGACCCAGTACTTC.

The chain is built from TRBV5-1 and TRBJ1-3; weak D call: TRBD1 (6 bases). There are 13 residues in the CDR3. Trimming took 10 bases from V and 4 from J, leaving 15 bases between them. Germline loops: CDR1 SGHRS, CDR2 YFSETQ. Here the CDR3 reads CARRGARGNTIYF. CDR3 sequence (DNA): TGCGCCCGTCGGGGGGCCAGGGGAAACACCATATATTTT.

The chain joins TRBV5-1 to TRBJ2-5; D not certain. The V and J ends lost 4 bases and 1 base respectively, with 20 bases between them. The CDR3 consists of 17 residues. CDR1 is SGHRS and CDR2 is YFSETQ in the germline V gene. CDR3 DNA: TGCGCCAGCAGCCAAGGTGGTCCCAACTCCCCCCAAGAGACCCAGTACTTC. This codes for CASSQGGPNSPQETQYF.

The chain combines TRBV28 with TRBJ1-4, with TRBD1 identical over 9 bases. The CDR3 is 18 residues long. Germline lookup yields CDR1 MDHEN and CDR2 SYDVKM. With 5 bases clipped from V and 1 base from J, the junction kept 11 bases outside the gene matches. Here the CDR3 reads CASSPATGGGVTNEKLFF. For the CDR3, the DNA is TGTGCCAGCAGTCCCGCGACAGGGGGTGGGGTAACTAATGAAAAACTGTTTTTT.

The chain joins TRBV11-3 to TRBJ1-5; no clear D. Germline V gene sequence: CDR1 SGHNT, CDR2 YENEEA. Trimming removed 0 bases from V and 0 bases from J, with 21 bases in between. CDR3 length equals 20 residues. In DNA, the CDR3 is TGTGCCAGCAGCTTAGACGAGGGCAGGTCCACGTGTTATAGCAATCAGCCCCAGCATTTT. Protein sequence: CASSLDEGRSTCYSNQPQHF.

J is TRBJ1-2 and V is TRBV7-3; 9 bases are shared with TRBD1. V dropped 5 bases and J dropped 2; count of bases not matched to a gene: 6. CDR3 size: 15 residues. CDR1 is SGHTA, CDR2 FQGTGA, per germline. The CDR3 DNA follows: TGTGCCAGCAGCCCCGGACAGGGGTCGAACTATGGCTACACCTTC. Protein: CASSPGQGSNYGYTF.

The rearrangement uses TRBV6-5 and TRBJ2-3, with 7 bases fitting TRBD1. Germline assignment: CDR1 MNHEY and CDR2 SVGAGI. The V and J ends lost 2 bases and 10 bases, in that order; junction bases with no gene match: 3. The CDR3 sequence is 12 residues long. CDR3 region: CASSYGQGAQYF. The CDR3 nucleotides are TGTGCCAGCAGTTACGGGCAGGGGGCGCAGTATTTT.

Points on this clone: The same CDR3 is also encoded by other DNA sequences in this sample. The rearrangement links TRBV15 to TRBJ2-5, with D possibly being TRBD1 (6 bases). CDR1 is LNHNV, CDR2 YYDKDF, per germline (reference sequence). This CDR3 has 14 residues. V lost 0 bases to trimming and J lost 2 bases, with 7 bases between them. CDR3 nucleotide sequence: TGTGCCACCAGCAGAGACGGACAGCAAGAGACCCAGTACTTC. It yields the protein CATSRDGQQETQYF.

The chain has TRBV28 and TRBJ2-7; 8 positions match TRBD2. The V and J ends lost 6 bases and 1 base, in that order; junction bases with no gene match: 5. Germline V gene data show CDR1 as MDHEN and CDR2 as SYDVKM. The CDR3 sequence is 14 residues long. CDR3 loop: CASSSGSGSYEQYF. Here the CDR3 DNA reads TGTGCCAGCAGCAGCGGGAGCGGGTCCTACGAGCAGTACTTC.

This chain uses TRBV2 with TRBJ2-7, with D perhaps matching TRBD1 (6 bases). The V end lost 5 bases, the J end lost 3 bases, and 11 bases lay between the germline ends. CDR1 and CDR2 from the germline V gene are SNHLY and FYNNEI. The CDR3 spans 13 residues. CDR3 sequence: CASSMTGFYEQYF. For the CDR3, the DNA is TGTGCCAGCAGTATGACAGGTTTCTACGAGCAGTACTTC.